This record concerns one T cell receptor beta chain sequence. Its binding antigen is unknown. One base away there is no much larger clone; base qualities are not given. This sample stems from a study of CD8 T cells in Susac syndrome (dated by TCRdb to about 2019). Notes on the research overall: The study used repertoire sequencing to test whether antigen drove CD8+ T cell activation and differentiation in Susac syndrome. Overall study outcomes, separate from this receptor: The study acknowledged that relatively few individuals were included in the TCR sequencing and HLA analysis.

Peripheral blood CD8+ and CD4+ T cells from healthy donors, Susac syndrome patients and multiple sclerosis patients were profiled using high-throughput TCR beta sequencing. The healthy donors served as controls matched for age and sex. Bulk CD8+ and CD4+ T cells were purified magnetically by negative isolation, whereas CD8+ TEMRA cells were enriched by FACS. Blood was drawn into EDTA tubes, processed within 24 hours, and PBMCs were isolated by density gradient centrifugation. PBMCs destined for TCR sequencing were cryopreserved in liquid nitrogen and later thawed in a 37 °C water bath. The sorted or isolated CD4+, CD8+ and CD8+ TEMRA cells reached a purity of at least 90%. RNA was extracted using the RNeasy kit, and about 0.45 to 1 ug of the RNA was reverse transcribed with random hexamers. The immunoSEQ multiplex PCR assay, which covers 54 Vbeta and 13 Jbeta segments, was used to amplify TCR beta CDR3 regions. PCR amplification bias was corrected using a synthetic template baseline for primer optimization and computational correction. The published analysis was carried out like this. Only productive sequences were kept, with reads annotated to V, D and J genes according to IMGT and analyzed in immunoSEQ Analyzer. Clonality was computed as one minus Shannon entropy normalized by log2 of the number of productive unique sequences. For each patient and control, public and private clones were evaluated within the 100 most prevalent clones. Susac-specific clones were defined as absent from healthy and MS cohorts, over a thousand published viral clones and other ImmuneACCESS disease sequences. TCRdb ran its own pipeline on the public reads, namely fastp trimming at Q25 and MiXCR clone calling, and kept in-frame beta chains. Each entry merges the rows of one CDR3 protein and shows their most common DNA and genes. Here the V and J calls rest on TCRdb's processing, not on the authors' analysis. The sample has roughly 110,000 distinct CDR3 sequences on record, nearly 95% of them singletons. The ten largest clones capture over 0.12% of the sample.

Trimming takes 5 bases from V and 4 bases from J, and the germline ends sit 13 bases apart. The CDR3 runs 14 residues from the cysteine to the phenylalanine. Only CDR3 DNA is held: 42 bases, read in frame from base 1. The germline V gene (reference sequence) gives CDR1 as SEHNR and CDR2 as FQNEAQ. This TCR was recovered from a human donor in good health. Rearrangement joined TRBV7-9 to TRBJ2-3; the D region may be TRBD1 or TRBD2, each matching 5 bases equally. The sequencing sample was made of CD4+ T cells from PBMCs. The base sequence is TGTGCCAGCAGCCCCCGGGGCGGACCAGATACGCAGTATTTT. The translation is CASSPRGGPDTQYF.